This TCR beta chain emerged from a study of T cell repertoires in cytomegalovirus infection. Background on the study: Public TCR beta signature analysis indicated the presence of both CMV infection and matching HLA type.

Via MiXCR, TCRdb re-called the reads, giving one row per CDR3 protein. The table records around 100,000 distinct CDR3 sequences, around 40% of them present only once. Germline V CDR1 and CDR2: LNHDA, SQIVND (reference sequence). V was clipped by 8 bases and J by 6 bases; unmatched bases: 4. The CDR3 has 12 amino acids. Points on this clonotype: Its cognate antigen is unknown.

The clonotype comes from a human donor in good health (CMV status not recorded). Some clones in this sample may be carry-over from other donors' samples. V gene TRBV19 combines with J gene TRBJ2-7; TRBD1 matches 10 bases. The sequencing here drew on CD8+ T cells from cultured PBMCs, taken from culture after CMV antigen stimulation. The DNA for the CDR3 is TGTGCCAGTTCGACAGGGGGCCCCGAGCAGTACTTC. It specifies CASSTGGPEQYF.